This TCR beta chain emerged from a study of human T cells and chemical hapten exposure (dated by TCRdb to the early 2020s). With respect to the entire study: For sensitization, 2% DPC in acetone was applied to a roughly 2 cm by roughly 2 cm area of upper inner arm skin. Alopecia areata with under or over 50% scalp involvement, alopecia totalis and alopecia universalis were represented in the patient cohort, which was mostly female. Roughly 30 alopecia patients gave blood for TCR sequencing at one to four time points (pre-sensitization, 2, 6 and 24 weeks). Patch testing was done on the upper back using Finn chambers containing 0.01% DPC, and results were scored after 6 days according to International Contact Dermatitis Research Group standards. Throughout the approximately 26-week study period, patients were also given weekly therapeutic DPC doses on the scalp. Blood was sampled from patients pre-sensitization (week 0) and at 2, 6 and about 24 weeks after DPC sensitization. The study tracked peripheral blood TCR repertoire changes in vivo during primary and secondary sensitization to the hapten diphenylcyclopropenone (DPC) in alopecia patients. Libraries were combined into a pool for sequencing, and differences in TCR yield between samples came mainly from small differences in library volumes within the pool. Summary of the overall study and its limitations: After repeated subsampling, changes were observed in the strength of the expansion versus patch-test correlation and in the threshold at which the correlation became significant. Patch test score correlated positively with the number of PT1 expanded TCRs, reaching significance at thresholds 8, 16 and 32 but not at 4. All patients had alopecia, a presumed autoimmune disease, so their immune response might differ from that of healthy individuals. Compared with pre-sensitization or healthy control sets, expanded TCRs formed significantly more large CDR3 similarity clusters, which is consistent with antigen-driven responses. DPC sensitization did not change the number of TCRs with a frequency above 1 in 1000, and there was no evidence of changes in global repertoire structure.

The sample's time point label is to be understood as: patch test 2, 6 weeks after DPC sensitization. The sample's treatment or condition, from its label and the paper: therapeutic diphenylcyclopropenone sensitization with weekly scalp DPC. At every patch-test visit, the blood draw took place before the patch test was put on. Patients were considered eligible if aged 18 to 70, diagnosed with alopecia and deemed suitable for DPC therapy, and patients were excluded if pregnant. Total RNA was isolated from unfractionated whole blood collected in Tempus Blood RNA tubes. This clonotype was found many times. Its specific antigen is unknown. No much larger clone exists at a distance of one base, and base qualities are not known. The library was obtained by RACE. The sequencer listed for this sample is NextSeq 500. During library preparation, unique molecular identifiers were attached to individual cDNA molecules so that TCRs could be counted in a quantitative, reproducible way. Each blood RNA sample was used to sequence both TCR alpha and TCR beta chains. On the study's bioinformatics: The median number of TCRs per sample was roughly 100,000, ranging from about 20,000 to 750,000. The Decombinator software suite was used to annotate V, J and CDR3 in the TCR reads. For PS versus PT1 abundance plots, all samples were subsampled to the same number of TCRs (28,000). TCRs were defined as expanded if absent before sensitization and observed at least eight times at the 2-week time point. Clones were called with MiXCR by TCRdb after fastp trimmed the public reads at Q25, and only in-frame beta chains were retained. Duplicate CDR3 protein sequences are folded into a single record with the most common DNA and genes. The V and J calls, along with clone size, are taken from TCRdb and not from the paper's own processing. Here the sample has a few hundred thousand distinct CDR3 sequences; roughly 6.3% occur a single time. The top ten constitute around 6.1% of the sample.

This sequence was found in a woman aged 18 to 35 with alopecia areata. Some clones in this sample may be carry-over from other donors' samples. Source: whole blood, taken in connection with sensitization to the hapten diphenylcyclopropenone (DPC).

The CDR3 protein: CASSQGDGRTTEAFF. The DNA is TGTGCCAGCAGCCAAGGGGACGGGAGGACCACTGAAGCTTTCTTT. In this chain, TRBV4-2 is recombined with TRBJ1-1; D gene: possibly TRBD1, on 5 matching bases. Spanning cysteine to phenylalanine, the CDR3 consists of 15 amino acids. Just the 45-base CDR3 DNA is kept, in frame starting at base 1. The germline V gene encodes CDR1 LGHNA and CDR2 YNFKEQ. The V and J ends are trimmed by 1 base and 4 bases, leaving 13 bases between them.